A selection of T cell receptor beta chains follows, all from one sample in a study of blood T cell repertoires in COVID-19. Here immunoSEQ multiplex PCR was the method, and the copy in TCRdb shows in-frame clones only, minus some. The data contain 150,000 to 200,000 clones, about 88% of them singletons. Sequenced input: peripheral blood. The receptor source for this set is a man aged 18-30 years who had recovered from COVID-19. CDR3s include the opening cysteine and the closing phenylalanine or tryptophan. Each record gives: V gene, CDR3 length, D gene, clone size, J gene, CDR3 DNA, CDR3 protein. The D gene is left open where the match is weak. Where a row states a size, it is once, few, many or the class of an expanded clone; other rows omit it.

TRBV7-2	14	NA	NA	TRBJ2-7	TGTGCCAGCAGAATCCAGGGAAACAACTACGAGCAGTACTTC	CASRIQGNNYEQYF
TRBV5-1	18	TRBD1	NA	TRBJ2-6	TGCGCCAGCAGCTACGGACAGGCTACAAGCTCTGGGGCCAACGTCCTGACTTTC	CASSYGQATSSGANVLTF
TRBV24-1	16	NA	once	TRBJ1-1	TGTGCCACCCTAGGGAAGGGGGTTTACATGAACACTGAAGCTTTCTTT	CATLGKGVYMNTEAFF
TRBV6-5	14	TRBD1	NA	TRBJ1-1	TGTGCCAGCAGACGAACAGGGGGCTGGACTGAAGCTTTCTTT	CASRRTGGWTEAFF
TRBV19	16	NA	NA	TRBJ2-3	TGTGCCAGTAGTGTAAGACCGTCCCCCAGGATAGATACGCAGTATTTT	CASSVRPSPRIDTQYF
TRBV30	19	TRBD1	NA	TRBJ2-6	TGTGCCTGGCGAAAAGGAGGACCGGGACAGGGTTCTGGGGCCAACGTCCTGACTTTC	CAWRKGGPGQGSGANVLTF
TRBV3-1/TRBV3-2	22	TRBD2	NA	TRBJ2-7	TGTGCCAGCAGCCAAGGTCGATCAACCCCTCATTCACTAGCGGGAGCCATCTACGAGCAGTACTTC	CASSQGRSTPHSLAGAIYEQYF
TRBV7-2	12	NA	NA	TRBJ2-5	TGTGCCAGCATGAGGCAGGGAGAGACCCAGTACTTC	CASMRQGETQYF
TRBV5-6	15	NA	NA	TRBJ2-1	TGTGCCAGCAGCTTGGGCGGAAGCTCCTACAATGAGCAGTTCTTC	CASSLGGSSYNEQFF
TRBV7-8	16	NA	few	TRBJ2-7	TGTGCCAGCAGCACGCGAGGCAGGGGAAGCTTGAACGAGCAGTACTTC	CASSTRGRGSLNEQYF
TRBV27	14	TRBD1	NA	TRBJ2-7	TGTGCCAGCAGTTTGTGGACAGGGGCATACGAGCAGTACTTC	CASSLWTGAYEQYF
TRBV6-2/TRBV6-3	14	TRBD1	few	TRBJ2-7	TGTGCCAGCAGTTACGGGACAGGGGGCTACGAGCAGTACTTC	CASSYGTGGYEQYF
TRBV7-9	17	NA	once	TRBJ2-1	TGTGCCAGCAGCTTGGGGAGGGGGGCGAACTCCTACAATGAGCAGTTCTTC	CASSLGRGANSYNEQFF
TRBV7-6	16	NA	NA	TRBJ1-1	TGTGCCAGCAGCATTGGCTCAGGGGCGATGAACACTGAAGCTTTCTTT	CASSIGSGAMNTEAFF
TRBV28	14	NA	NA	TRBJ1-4	TGTGCCAGCAGTCCACAGGGAAGCAGGGAAAAACTGTTTTTT	CASSPQGSREKLFF
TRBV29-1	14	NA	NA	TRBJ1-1	TGCAGCGTTGAGGGGACACCGGAGGACACTGAAGCTTTCTTT	CSVEGTPEDTEAFF
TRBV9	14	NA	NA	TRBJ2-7	TGTGCCAGCAGCTTAGGAGGGGGCAGGGACGAGCAGTACTTC	CASSLGGGRDEQYF
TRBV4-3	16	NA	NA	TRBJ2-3	TGCGCCAGCAGCCCTAGGGGACAACCAGGCACAGATACGCAGTATTTT	CASSPRGQPGTDTQYF
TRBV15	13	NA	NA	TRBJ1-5	TGTGCCACCAGTAAGGGGGACAATCAGCCCCAGCATTTT	CATSKGDNQPQHF